Listed below are T cell receptor beta chains from one sample, sequenced in a study of T cell responses to AZD1222 COVID-19 vaccine. Method: immunoSEQ multiplex PCR; TCRdb's copy keeps in-frame clones and lacks some. The sample has approximately 200,000 clones; about 94% are singletons. Source: peripheral blood, taken 28 days after the second dose of the MenACWY control vaccine. These receptors originate from an adult who received the MenACWY meningococcal vaccine as a control. Each CDR3 is given with its conserved first and last residue. The D gene is left open where the match is weak. Rows may omit the clone size; those that give it use once, few, many or a size class.

V gene	clone size	J gene	D gene	CDR3 length	CDR3 DNA	CDR3 protein
TRBV7-9	.	TRBJ2-1	.	12	TGTGCCAGCAGGGGGGGATACAATGAGCAGTTCTTC	CASRGGYNEQFF
TRBV7-3	.	TRBJ2-7	TRBD1	14	TGTGCCAGCAGCCCCCGACAGGGCTCTGGCGAGCAGTACTTC	CASSPRQGSGEQYF
TRBV11-3	.	TRBJ2-5	TRBD2	15	TGTGCCAGCAGCCGCTTGGGGGGGGACCAAGAGACCCAGTACTTC	CASSRLGGDQETQYF
TRBV9	once	TRBJ1-1	.	13	TGTGCCAGCAGCCCCAGGTCAAACACTGAAGCTTTCTTT	CASSPRSNTEAFF
TRBV21-1	.	TRBJ1-3	.	18	TGTGCCAGCAGCAAAGATCCAGGGGTGGAGGTTGCTGGAAACACCATATATTTT	CASSKDPGVEVAGNTIYF
TRBV29-1	.	TRBJ1-4	.	14	TGCAGCGTTGTCGCGCCAGCGGGTAATGAAAAACTGTTTTTT	CSVVAPAGNEKLFF
TRBV18	.	TRBJ1-1	TRBD1	15	TGTGCCAGCTCACCCTACAGGGGGTTGAACACTGAAGCTTTCTTT	CASSPYRGLNTEAFF
TRBV6-2/TRBV6-3	once	TRBJ2-5	.	13	TGTGCCAGCAGTTACGTCGGGGAAGAGACCCAGTACTTC	CASSYVGEETQYF
TRBV28	.	TRBJ2-7	TRBD1	17	TGTGCCAGCAGTCCTCCAGGGGGAGCACTAGGCTCCTACGAGCAGTACTTC	CASSPPGGALGSYEQYF
TRBV4-1	.	TRBJ2-3	TRBD2	17	TGCGCCAGCAGCCAAATAGGTAGCGGGGGGCCGGCAGATACGCAGTATTTT	CASSQIGSGGPADTQYF
TRBV24-1	.	TRBJ2-2	.	15	TGTGCCACCAGTGATTTTTCCAGAACTGGGGGGGAGCTGTTTTTT	CATSDFSRTGGELFF
TRBV3-1/TRBV3-2	.	TRBJ2-1	TRBD2	14	TGTGCCAGCAGCCAAGAAGGGACTAGCGATGAGCAGTTCTTC	CASSQEGTSDEQFF
TRBV28	.	TRBJ1-2	.	15	TGTGCCAGCAGTCCCCGCTACAGGACGGATTATGGCTACACCTTC	CASSPRYRTDYGYTF
TRBV6-1	.	TRBJ2-7	.	15	TGTGCCAGCAGTGAAGTTATCGGCGGATCCTACGAGCAGTACTTC	CASSEVIGGSYEQYF
TRBV19	.	TRBJ2-1	.	15	TGTGCCAGTAGTATGAAATCGAACTCCTACAATGAGCAGTTCTTC	CASSMKSNSYNEQFF
TRBV28	.	TRBJ2-5	TRBD2	16	TGTGCCAGCAGTTATCGGGGACTAGCGGGGGAGGAGACCCAGTACTTC	CASSYRGLAGEETQYF
TRBV13	.	TRBJ2-2	.	14	TGTGCCAGCAGCACCGTAGGGAGTCCCGGGGAGCTGTTTTTT	CASSTVGSPGELFF
TRBV6-1	.	TRBJ1-5	.	14	TGTGCCAGCAGTGAACCAGGGGGCAATCAGCCCCAGCATTTT	CASSEPGGNQPQHF
TRBV5-4	.	TRBJ2-2	.	14	TGTGCCAGCAGCTTTGGTCGGCAGACCGGGGAGCTGTTTTTT	CASSFGRQTGELFF
TRBV19	.	TRBJ1-2	TRBD1	15	TGTGCCAGTAGTTCCGCCCCGACAGGGAACTATGGCTACACCTTC	CASSSAPTGNYGYTF
TRBV27	.	TRBJ2-7	.	16	TGTGCCAGCAGCTCCCATCGGACGGTAGGCTCCTACGAGCAGTACTTC	CASSSHRTVGSYEQYF
TRBV27	.	TRBJ1-1	.	15	TGTGCCAGCAGTTTATTTGGAGGACAGTCCACTGAAGCTTTCTTT	CASSLFGGQSTEAFF
TRBV6-1	.	TRBJ2-7	.	13	TGTGCCAGCAGTGAAAGAAATTCCTACGAGCAGTACTTC	CASSERNSYEQYF
TRBV5-6	.	TRBJ2-7	TRBD2	14	TGTGCCAGCAGCGCGGGGGGCGAGACCTACGAGCAGTACTTC	CASSAGGETYEQYF
TRBV6-1	.	TRBJ2-3	TRBD2	17	TGTGCCAGCAGTGTTCCTAGAGGACTAGCGGGAGAAGATACGCAGTATTTT	CASSVPRGLAGEDTQYF